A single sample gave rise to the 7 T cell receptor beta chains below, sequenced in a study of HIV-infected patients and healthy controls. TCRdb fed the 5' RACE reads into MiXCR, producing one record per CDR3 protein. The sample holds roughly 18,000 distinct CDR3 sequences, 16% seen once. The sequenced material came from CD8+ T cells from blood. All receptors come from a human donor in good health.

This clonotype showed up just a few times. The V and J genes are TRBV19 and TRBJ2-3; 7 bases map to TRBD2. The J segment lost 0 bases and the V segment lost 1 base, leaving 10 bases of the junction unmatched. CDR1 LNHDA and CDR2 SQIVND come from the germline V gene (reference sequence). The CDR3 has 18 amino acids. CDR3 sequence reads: CASSIASWERGSTDTQYF. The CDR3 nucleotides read TGTGCCAGTAGTATAGCGTCTTGGGAGCGGGGTAGCACAGATACGCAGTATTTT. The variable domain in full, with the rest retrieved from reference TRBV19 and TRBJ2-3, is DGGITQSPKYLFRKEGQNVTLSCEQNLNHDAMYWYRQDPGQGLRLIYYSQIVNDFQKGDIAEGYSVSREKKESFPLTVTSAQKNPTAFYLCASSIASWERGSTDTQYFGPGTRLTVL.

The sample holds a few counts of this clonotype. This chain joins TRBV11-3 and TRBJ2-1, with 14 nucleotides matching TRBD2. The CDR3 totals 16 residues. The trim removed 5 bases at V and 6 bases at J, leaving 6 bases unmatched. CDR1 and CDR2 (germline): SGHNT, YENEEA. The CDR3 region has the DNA TGTGCCAGCAGCCCCGGAGGGACTAGCGGGGGCAATGAGCAGTTCTTC. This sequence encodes CASSPGGTSGGNEQFF.

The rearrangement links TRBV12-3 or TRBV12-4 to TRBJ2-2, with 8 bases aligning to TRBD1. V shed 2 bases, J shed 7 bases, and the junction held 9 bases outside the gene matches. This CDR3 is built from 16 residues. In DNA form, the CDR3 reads TGTGCCAGCAGTTTATCACCGACAGGGGCAGGCGGGGAGCTGTTTTTT. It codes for CASSLSPTGAGGELFF.

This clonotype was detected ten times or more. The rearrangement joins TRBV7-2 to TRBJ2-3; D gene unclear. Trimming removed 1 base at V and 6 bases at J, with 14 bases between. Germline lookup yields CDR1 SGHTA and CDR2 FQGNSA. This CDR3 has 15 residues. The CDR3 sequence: CASSLGAVISDTQYF. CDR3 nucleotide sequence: TGTGCCAGCAGCTTAGGGGCAGTAATCTCGGATACGCAGTATTTT.

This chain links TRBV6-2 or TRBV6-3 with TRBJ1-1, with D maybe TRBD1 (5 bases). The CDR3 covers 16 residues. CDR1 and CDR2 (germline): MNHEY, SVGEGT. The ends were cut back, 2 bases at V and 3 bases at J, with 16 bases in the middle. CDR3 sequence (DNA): TGTGCCAGCAGTTACCCCTCCGGGGGTTCGCACACTGAAGCTTTCTTT. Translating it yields CASSYPSGGSHTEAFF.

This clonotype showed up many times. CDR3 coding DNA: TGTGCCAGCAGTTTATTCCGGGGGGGTCGGGATGAGCAGTTCTTC. Its translation: CASSLFRGGRDEQFF. The chain couples TRBV28 to TRBJ2-1, with TRBD2 identical over 8 bases. Per germline, CDR1 MDHEN and CDR2 SYDVKM. The length of the CDR3 is 15 residues. The V gene end was trimmed by 1 base and the J gene end by 8 bases; junction bases not matched to a gene: 7. Using reference TRBV28 and TRBJ2-1 for the parts outside the CDR3, the full variable domain is DVKVTQSSRYLVKRTGEKVFLECVQDMDHENMFWYRQDPGLGLRLIYFSYDVKMKEKGDIPEGYSVSREKKERFSLILESASTNQTSMYLCASSLFRGGRDEQFFGPGTRLTVL.

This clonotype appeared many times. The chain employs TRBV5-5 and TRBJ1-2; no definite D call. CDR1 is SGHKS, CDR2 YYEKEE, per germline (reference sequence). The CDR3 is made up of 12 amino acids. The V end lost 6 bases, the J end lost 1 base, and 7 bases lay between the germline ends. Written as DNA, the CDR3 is TGTGCCAGCACACAGCTTAACTATGGCTACACCTTC. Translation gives CASTQLNYGYTF.